What follows describes a single T cell receptor beta chain. CDR1 is MGHRA and CDR2 is YSYEKL in the germline V gene. V was cut by 0 bases and J by 8 bases, with 13 bases left in between. The CDR3 has 15 residues. All the people who gave samples were healthy bone marrow donors. The sample is drawn from a study of cytomegalovirus exposure and HLA in healthy donors. PCR amplification relied on 60 Vbeta primers (plus 13 Jbeta primers). This table comes from immunoSEQ multiplex PCR, and its TCRdb copy is limited to in-frame clones, with some not included. The sample holds around 62,000 clones; 60% to 85% are singletons and the top ten take more than 4.5%.

Sequenced material: PBMCs. The chain combines TRBV4-1 with TRBJ1-4; tentative D call: TRBD1 (6 bases). This clonotype was sampled from a male donor in good health and CMV-seropositive. Written as DNA, the CDR3 is TGCGCCAGCAGCCAAGATCATGTCCAGGGGGAAAAACTGTTTTTT. Translated, it gives CASSQDHVQGEKLFF.